Below, one T cell receptor beta chain is given with its context. It was with 60 Vbeta and 13 Jbeta primers that the PCR ran. The method was immunoSEQ multiplex PCR; TCRdb's version includes in-frame clones alone and lacks a portion of them. The repertoire table contains about 78,000 clones. The entry originates in a study of cytomegalovirus exposure and HLA in healthy donors. Germline CDR1 is SQVTM and CDR2 is ANQGSEA. This CDR3 comprises 14 residues. Material for sequencing was PBMCs. V is TRBV29-1 and J is TRBJ2-1; D gene unclear. The origin of this receptor is a female donor in good health and CMV-seropositive. The CDR3 here is CSVGTGGSYNEQFF. The CDR3 DNA is TGCAGTGTGGGTACGGGTGGCAGCTACAATGAGCAGTTCTTC.